Shown below are 2 T cell receptor beta chains from a single sample sequenced in a study of T cell repertoires in cytomegalovirus infection. TCRdb re-called the reads through MiXCR, storing one row per CDR3 protein. The sample yields around 430,000 distinct CDR3 sequences, roughly 46% seen once. Their cognate antigens are unknown. Sequenced here: cultured PBMCs, sampled from culture after CMV antigen stimulation. The receptors originated from a human donor in good health (CMV status not recorded). Some clones in this sample may be carry-over from other donors' samples.

This clonotype has a count of ten or more. One junction end does not reproduce the germline sequence, and a read error may be involved. This chain links TRBV5-1 with TRBJ1-1; D possibly corresponds to TRBD1 (6 bases). From germline, CDR1 is SGHRS and CDR2 YFSETQ. The length of the CDR3 is 14 residues. Here the CDR3 reads CASSLQGMNTEAFF. CDR3 in DNA: TGTGCCAGCAGCTTACAGGGCATGAACACTGAAGCTTTCTTT.

This clonotype was observed a few times. J is TRBJ2-1 and V is TRBV6-5, with D perhaps given as TRBD1 or TRBD2 (5 bases each). The length of the CDR3 is 11 residues. V dropped 4 bases and J dropped 14 bases, with 12 bases sitting between them. Germline-derived CDR1 and CDR2 are MNHEY and SVGAGI. CDR3 amino acids: CASSLGPRKFF. The CDR3 DNA follows: TGTGCCAGCAGTTTGGGACCCCGAAAGTTCTTC.